A single sample is the source of the 8 T cell receptor beta chains below, sequenced in a study of blood T cell repertoires in COVID-19. Sequencing used immunoSEQ multiplex PCR; TCRdb keeps in-frame clones, though not all of them. The profile shows about 67,000 clones, 75% to 80% of them singletons. Sequencing was carried out using peripheral blood. These receptors were collected from a woman aged 55 to 70 with acute or convalescent COVID-19.

The genes are TRBV2 and TRBJ1-6; no clear D. V was pared by 0 bases and J by 11 bases, with 17 bases between. CDR1 is SNHLY, CDR2 FYNNEI, per germline. The CDR3 has 16 residues. This chain's CDR3 is CASSEARTAWAAPLHF. In DNA form, the CDR3 reads TGTGCCAGCAGTGAAGCGAGGACTGCCTGGGCTGCACCCCTCCACTTT.

The rearrangement links TRBV6-6 to TRBJ1-2, with TRBD1 matching 9 bases. The CDR3 has 16 amino acids. J gave up 4 bases and V 2 bases, and 8 bases lay outside the gene matches. Germline assignment: CDR1 MNHNY and CDR2 SVGAGI (reference sequence). The DNA of the CDR3 is TGTGCCAGCAGTTACCCTCGGACAGGGGACCCCTATGGCTACACCTTC. Its translation is CASSYPRTGDPYGYTF.

The chain employs TRBV18 and TRBJ1-1, with 9 bases matching TRBD1. The V segment lost 4 bases and the J segment 3 bases; nucleotides outside the gene matches: 9. CDR1 is KGHSH, CDR2 LQKENI, per germline. The CDR3 contains 16 residues. CDR3 nucleotides: TGTGCCAGCTCACTACAGGGGGCCTTAACCTACACTGAAGCTTTCTTT. Protein sequence: CASSLQGALTYTEAFF. The full variable domain, in which reference TRBV18 and TRBJ1-1 provide the parts outside the CDR3, is NAGVMQNPRHLVRRRGQEARLRCSPMKGHSHVYWYRQLPEEGLKFMVYLQKENIIDESGMPKERFSAEFPKEGPSILRIQQVVRGDSAAYFCASSLQGALTYTEAFFGQGTRLTVV.

The V call is TRBV19, the J call TRBJ1-2; D is perhaps TRBD1 (5 bases). Germline assignment: CDR1 LNHDA and CDR2 SQIVND (reference sequence). V was shortened by 6 bases and J by 3 bases, with 17 bases between the two germline ends. This CDR3 is built from 15 residues. The CDR3 DNA is TGTGCCAGTAGCCGGGAGCCCCAGGGAGACTATGGCTACACCTTC. Amino acids: CASSREPQGDYGYTF. The full variable domain, its missing parts supplied by reference TRBV19 and TRBJ1-2, is DGGITQSPKYLFRKEGQNVTLSCEQNLNHDAMYWYRQDPGQGLRLIYYSQIVNDFQKGDIAEGYSVSREKKESFPLTVTSAQKNPTAFYLCASSREPQGDYGYTFGSGTRLTVV.

The chain links TRBV5-1 to TRBJ2-3, with a tentative D call TRBD2 (5 bases). V was shortened by 2 bases and J by 7 bases, with 17 bases between the two germline ends. The CDR3 has 15 residues. Germline-derived CDR1 and CDR2 are SGHRS and YFSETQ. CDR3: CASSLEGRVGNTQYF. The CDR3 DNA follows: TGCGCCAGCAGCTTAGAGGGCAGAGTTGGAAATACGCAGTATTTT.

This clone was found a few times. The rearrangement uses TRBV28 and TRBJ1-1; 8 bases match TRBD1. Per the germline V gene, CDR1 is MDHEN and CDR2 is SYDVKM. V lost 1 base, J lost 11 bases, and 9 bases stayed unmatched. The CDR3 is made up of 14 amino acids. DNA of the CDR3: TGTGCCAGCAGTTTATATATTACAGGGGGTACGGCTTTCTTT. Its translation: CASSLYITGGTAFF.

Only a few counts were recorded for this clone. V gene TRBV28 combines with J gene TRBJ1-1, with D uncertain. The V end was cut by 10 bases, the J end by 0 bases, with 9 bases between. Germline assignment: CDR1 MDHEN and CDR2 SYDVKM. This CDR3 has 12 amino acids. CDR3 coding DNA: TGTGCCACCCTGGGCATGAACACTGAAGCTTTCTTT. This sequence encodes CATLGMNTEAFF. Filled out from reference TRBV28 and TRBJ1-1, the complete variable domain reads DVKVTQSSRYLVKRTGEKVFLECVQDMDHENMFWYRQDPGLGLRLIYFSYDVKMKEKGDIPEGYSVSREKKERFSLILESASTNQTSMYLCATLGMNTEAFFGQGTRLTVV.

This clone was observed once. V is TRBV7-6 and J is TRBJ2-2; D may be TRBD2 (5 bases). The germline V and J ends were trimmed by 7 bases and 4 bases, with 16 bases remaining between them. Germline loops: CDR1 SGHVS, CDR2 FNYEAQ. The CDR3 sequence is 15 residues long. This CDR3 reads CASTSLSEGTGELFF. The CDR3 nucleotides read TGTGCCAGCACCAGTCTTTCAGAGGGCACCGGGGAGCTGTTTTTT.